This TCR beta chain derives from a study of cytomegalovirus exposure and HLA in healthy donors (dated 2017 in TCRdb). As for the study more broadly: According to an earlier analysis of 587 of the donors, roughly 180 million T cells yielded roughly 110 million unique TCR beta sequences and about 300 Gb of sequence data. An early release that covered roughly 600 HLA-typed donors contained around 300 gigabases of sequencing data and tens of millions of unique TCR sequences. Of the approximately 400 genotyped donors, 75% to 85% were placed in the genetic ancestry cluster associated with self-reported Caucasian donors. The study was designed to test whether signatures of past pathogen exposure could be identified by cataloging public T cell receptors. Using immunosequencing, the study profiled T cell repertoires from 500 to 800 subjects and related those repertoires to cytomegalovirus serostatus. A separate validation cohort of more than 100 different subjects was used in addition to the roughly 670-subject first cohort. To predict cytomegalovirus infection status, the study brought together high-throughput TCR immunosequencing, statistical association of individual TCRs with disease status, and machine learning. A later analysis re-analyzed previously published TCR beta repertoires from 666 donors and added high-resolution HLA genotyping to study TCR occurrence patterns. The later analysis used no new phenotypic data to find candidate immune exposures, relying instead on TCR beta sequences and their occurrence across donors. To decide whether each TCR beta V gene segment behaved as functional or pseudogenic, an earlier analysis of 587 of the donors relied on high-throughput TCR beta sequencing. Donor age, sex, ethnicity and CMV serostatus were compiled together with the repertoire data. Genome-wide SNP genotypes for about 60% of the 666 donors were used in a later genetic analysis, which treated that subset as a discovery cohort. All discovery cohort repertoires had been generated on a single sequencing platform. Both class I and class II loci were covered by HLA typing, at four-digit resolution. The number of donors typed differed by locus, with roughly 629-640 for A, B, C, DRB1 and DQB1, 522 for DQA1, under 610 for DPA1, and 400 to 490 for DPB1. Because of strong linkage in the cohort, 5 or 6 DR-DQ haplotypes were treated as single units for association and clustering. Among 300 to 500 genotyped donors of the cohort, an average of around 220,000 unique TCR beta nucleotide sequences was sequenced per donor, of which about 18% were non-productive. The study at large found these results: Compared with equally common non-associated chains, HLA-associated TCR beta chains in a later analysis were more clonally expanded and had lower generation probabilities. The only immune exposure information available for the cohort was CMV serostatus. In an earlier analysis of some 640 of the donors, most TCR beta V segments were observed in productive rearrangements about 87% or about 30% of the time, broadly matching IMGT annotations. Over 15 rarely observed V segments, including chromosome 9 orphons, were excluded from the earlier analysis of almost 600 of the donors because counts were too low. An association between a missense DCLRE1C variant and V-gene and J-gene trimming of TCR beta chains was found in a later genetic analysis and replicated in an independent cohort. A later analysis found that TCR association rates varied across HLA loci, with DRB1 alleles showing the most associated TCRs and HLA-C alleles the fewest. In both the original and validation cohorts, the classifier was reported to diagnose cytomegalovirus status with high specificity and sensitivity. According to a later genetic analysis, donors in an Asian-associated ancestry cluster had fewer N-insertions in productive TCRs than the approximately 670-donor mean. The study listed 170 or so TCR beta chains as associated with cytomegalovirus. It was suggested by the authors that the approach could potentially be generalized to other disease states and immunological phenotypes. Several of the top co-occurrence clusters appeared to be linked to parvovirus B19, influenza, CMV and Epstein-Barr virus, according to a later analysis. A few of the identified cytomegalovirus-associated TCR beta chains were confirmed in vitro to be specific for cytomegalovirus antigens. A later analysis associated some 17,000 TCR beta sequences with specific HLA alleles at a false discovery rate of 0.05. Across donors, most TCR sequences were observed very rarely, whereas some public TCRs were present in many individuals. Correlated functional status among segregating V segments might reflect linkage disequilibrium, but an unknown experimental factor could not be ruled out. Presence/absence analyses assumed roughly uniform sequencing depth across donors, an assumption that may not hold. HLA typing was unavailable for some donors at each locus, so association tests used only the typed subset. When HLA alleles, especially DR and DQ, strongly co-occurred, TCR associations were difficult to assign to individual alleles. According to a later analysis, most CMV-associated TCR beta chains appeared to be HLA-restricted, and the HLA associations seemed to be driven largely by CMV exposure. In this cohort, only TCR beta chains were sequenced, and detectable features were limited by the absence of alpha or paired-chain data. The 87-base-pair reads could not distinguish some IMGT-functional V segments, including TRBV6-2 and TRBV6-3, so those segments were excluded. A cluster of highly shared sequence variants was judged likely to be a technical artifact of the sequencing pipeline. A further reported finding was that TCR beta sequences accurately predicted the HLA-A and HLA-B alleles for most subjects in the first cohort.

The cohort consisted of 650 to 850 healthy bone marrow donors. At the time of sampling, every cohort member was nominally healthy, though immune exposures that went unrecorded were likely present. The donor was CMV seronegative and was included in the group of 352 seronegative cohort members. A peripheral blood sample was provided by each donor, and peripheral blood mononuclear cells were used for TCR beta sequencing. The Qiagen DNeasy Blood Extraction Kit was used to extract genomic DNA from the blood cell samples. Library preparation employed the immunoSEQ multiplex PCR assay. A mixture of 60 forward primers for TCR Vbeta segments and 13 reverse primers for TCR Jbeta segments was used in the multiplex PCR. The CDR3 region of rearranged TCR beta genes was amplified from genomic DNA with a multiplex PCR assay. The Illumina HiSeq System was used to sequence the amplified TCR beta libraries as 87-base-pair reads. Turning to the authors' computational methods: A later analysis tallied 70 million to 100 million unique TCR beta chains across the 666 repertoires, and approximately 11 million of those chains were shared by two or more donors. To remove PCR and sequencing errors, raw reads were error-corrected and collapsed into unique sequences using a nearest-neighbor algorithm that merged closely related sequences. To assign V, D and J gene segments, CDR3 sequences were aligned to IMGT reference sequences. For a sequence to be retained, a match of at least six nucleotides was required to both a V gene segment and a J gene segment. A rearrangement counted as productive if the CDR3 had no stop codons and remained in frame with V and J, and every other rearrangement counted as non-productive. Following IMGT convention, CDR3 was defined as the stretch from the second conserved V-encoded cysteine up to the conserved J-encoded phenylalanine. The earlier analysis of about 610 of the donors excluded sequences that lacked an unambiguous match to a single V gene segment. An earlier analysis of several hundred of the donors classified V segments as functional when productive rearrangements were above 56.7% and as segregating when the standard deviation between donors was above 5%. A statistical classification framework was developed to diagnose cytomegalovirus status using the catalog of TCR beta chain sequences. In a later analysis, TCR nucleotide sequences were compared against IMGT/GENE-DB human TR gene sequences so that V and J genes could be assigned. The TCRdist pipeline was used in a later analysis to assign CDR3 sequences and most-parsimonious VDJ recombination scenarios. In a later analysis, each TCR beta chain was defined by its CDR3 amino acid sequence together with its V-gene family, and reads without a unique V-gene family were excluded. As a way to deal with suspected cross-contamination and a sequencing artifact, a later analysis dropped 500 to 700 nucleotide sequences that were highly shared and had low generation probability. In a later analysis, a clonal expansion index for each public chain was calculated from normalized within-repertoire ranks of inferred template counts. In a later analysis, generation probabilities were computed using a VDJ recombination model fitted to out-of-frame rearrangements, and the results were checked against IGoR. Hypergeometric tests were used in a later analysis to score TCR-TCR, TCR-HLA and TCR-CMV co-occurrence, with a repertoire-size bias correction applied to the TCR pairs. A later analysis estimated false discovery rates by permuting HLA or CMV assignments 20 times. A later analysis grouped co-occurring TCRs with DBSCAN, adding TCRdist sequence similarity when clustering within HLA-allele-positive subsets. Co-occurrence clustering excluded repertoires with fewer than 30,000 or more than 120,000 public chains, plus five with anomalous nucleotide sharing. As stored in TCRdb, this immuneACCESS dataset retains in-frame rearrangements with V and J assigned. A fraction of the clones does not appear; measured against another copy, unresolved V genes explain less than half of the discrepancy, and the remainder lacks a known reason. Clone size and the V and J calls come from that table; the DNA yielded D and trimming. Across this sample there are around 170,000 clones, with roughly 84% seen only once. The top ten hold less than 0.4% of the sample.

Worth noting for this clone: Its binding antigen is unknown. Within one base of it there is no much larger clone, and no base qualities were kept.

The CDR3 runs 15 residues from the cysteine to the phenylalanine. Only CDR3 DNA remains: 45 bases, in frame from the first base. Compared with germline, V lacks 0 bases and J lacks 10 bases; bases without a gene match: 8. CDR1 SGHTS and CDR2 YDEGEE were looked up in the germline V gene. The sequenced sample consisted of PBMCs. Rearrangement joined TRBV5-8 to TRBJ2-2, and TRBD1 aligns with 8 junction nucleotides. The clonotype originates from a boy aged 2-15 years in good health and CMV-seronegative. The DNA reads TGTGCCAGCAGCTTGGTCCAGGGGGCAAGGGAGGAGCTGTTTTTT. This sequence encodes CASSLVQGAREELFF.